This T cell receptor (beta chain) stems from a study of cytomegalovirus exposure and HLA in healthy donors. For the study at large: HLA-typed donors were the source of roughly 85 million unique TCRs held in an early data release. Overall study results and limits: Earlier analysis looked at TCR beta V segments, and most were productive about 87% or about 30% of the time.

This clone has more than one count but fewer than ten. Its antigen is currently unknown. Trimming took 3 bases from V and 4 from J, leaving 7 bases between them. The CDR3 is made up of 13 amino acids. CDR1 and CDR2 from the germline V gene are SGHTA and FQGNSA. Primers included in the PCR were 60 Vbeta and 13 Jbeta primers. TCRdb's table, derived via immunoSEQ multiplex PCR, lists solely in-frame clones and lacks some. The repertoire holds tens of thousands of clones, with less than 85% as singletons. This clonotype originated in a woman in her twenties or thirties in good health and CMV-seropositive. Source material: PBMCs. The chain is built from TRBV7-2 and TRBJ1-5; unclear D gene. The chain's CDR3 is CASSLWENQPQHF. The CDR3 nucleotides read TGTGCCAGCAGCTTGTGGGAGAATCAGCCCCAGCATTTT. The full variable domain, with the rest looked up from reference TRBV7-2 and TRBJ1-5, is GAGVSQSPSNKVTEKGKDVELRCDPISGHTALYWYRQSLGQGLEFLIYFQGNSAPDKSGLPSDRFSAERTGGSVSTLTIQRTQQEDSAVYLCASSLWENQPQHFGDGTRLSIL.